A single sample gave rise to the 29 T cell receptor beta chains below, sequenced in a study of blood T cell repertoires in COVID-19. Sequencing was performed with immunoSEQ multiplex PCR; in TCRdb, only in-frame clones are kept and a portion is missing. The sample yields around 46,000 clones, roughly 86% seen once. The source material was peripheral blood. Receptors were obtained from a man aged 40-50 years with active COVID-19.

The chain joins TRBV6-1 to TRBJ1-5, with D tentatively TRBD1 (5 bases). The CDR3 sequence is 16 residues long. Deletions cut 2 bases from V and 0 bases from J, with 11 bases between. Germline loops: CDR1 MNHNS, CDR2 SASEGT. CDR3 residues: CASSEYGQASNQPQHF. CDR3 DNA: TGTGCCAGCAGTGAATACGGACAAGCTAGCAATCAGCCCCAGCATTTT.

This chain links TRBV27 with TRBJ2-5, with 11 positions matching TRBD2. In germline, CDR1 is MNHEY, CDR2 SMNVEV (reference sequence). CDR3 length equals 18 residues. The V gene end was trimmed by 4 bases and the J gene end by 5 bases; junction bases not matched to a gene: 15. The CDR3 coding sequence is TGTGCCAGCAGTTCCCGACCCCCCACTAGCGGGAGAGGTGAGACCCAGTACTTC. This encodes CASSSRPPTSGRGETQYF.

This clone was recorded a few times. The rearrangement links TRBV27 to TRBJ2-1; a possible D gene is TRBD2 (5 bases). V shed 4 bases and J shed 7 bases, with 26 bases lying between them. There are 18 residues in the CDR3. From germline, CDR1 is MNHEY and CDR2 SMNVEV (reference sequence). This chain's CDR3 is CASSSAGSLAQRPNEQFF. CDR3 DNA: TGTGCCAGCAGTTCCGCTGGAAGTTTAGCGCAGAGACCGAATGAGCAGTTCTTC.

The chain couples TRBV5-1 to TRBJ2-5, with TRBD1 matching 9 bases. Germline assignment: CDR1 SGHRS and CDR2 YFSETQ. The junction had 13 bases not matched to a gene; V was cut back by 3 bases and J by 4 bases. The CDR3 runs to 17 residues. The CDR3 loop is CASSSLGGQGLSETQYF. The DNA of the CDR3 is TGCGCCAGCAGCTCCCTGGGGGGACAGGGACTATCAGAGACCCAGTACTTC.

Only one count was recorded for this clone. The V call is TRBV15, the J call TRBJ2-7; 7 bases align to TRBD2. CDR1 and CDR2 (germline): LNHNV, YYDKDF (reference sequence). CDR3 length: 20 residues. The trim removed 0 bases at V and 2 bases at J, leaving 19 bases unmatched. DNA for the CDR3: TGTGCCACCAGCAGAGATGCGGGGTCTAGCGGCCGGGAAGCCCCCTACGAGCAGTACTTC. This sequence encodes CATSRDAGSSGREAPYEQYF.

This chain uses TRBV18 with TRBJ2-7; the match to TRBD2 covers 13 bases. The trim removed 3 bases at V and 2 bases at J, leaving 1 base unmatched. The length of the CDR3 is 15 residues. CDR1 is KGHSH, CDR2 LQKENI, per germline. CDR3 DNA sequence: TGTGCCAGCTCACCTGGACTAGCGGGGGCCTACGAGCAGTACTTC. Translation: CASSPGLAGAYEQYF.

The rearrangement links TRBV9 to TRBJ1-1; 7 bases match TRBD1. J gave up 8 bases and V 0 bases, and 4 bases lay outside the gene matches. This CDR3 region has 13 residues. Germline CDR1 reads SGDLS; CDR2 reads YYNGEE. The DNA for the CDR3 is TGTGCCAGCAGCGTAGGCGGGGACAGCGAAGCTTTCTTT. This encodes CASSVGGDSEAFF.

CDR3 residues: CASSFGQGSYNEQFF. In DNA form, the CDR3 reads TGTGCCAGCAGCTTTGGACAGGGTTCCTACAATGAGCAGTTCTTC. The gene calls are TRBV7-3 and TRBJ2-1, with TRBD1 matching 8 bases. Germline trimming cut 3 bases from V and 1 base from J; bases unmatched to any gene: 2. Germline V CDR1 and CDR2: SGHTA, FQGTGA. The CDR3 runs to 15 residues.

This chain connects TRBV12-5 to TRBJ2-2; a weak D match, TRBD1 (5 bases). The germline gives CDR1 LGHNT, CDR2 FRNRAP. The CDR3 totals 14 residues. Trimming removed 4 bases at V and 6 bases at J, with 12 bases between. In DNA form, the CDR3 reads TGTGCTAGTGGTTCTCAGGGTCCTGCCGGGGAGCTGTTTTTT. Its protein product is CASGSQGPAGELFF.

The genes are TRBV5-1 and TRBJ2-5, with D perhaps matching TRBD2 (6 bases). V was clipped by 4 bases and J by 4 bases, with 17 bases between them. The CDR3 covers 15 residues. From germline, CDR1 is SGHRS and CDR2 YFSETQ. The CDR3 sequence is CASSRAGPQGETQYF. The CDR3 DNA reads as TGCGCCAGCAGCCGTGCGGGGCCCCAGGGAGAGACCCAGTACTTC. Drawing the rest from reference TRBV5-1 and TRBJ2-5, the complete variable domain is KAGVTQTPRYLIKTRGQQVTLSCSPISGHRSVSWYQQTPGQGLQFLFEYFSETQRNKGNFPGRFSGRQFSNSRSEMNVSTLELGDSALYLCASSRAGPQGETQYFGPGTRLLVL.

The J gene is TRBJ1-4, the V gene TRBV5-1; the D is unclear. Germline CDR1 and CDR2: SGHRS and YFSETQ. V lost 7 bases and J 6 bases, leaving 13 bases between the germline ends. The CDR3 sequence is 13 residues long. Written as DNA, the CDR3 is TGCGCCAGCTCTCGAGGGAGTGATGAAAAACTGTTTTTT. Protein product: CASSRGSDEKLFF. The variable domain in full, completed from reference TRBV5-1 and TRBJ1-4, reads KAGVTQTPRYLIKTRGQQVTLSCSPISGHRSVSWYQQTPGQGLQFLFEYFSETQRNKGNFPGRFSGRQFSNSRSEMNVSTLELGDSALYLCASSRGSDEKLFFGSGTQLSVL.

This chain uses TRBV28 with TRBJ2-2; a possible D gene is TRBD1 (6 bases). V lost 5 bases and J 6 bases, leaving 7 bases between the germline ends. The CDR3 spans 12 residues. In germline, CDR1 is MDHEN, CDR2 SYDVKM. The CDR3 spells CASSQGPGELFF. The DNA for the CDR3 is TGTGCCAGCAGTCAGGGGCCCGGGGAGCTGTTTTTT.

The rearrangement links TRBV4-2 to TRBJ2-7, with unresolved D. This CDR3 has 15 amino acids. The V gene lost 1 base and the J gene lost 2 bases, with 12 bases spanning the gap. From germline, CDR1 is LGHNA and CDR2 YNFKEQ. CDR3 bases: TGTGCCAGCAGCCAAGCCCCCGGTGTCGCCTACGAGCAGTACTTC. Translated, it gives CASSQAPGVAYEQYF.

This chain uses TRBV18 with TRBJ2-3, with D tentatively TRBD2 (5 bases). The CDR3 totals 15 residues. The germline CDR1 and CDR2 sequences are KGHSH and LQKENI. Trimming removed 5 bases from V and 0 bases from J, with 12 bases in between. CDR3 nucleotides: TGTGCCAGCTCATTCTACTCGGGAAGCACAGATACGCAGTATTTT. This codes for CASSFYSGSTDTQYF.

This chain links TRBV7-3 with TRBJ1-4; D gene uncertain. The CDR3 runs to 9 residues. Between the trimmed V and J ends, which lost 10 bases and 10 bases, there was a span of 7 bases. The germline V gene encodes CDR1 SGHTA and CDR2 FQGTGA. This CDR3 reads CAKAGKLFF. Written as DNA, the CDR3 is TGTGCCAAGGCGGGAAAACTGTTTTTT.

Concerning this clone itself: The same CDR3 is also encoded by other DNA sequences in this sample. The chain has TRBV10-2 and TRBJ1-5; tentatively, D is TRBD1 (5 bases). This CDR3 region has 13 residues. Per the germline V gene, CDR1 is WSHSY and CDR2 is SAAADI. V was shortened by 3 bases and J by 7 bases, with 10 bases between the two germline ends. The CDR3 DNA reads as TGCGCCAGCAGTGAAGGGGCTCGGCAGCCCCAGCATTTT. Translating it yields CASSEGARQPQHF.

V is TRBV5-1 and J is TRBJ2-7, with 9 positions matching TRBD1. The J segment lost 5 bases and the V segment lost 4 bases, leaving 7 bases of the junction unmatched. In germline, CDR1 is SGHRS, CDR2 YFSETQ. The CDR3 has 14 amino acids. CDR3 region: CASSLGQGTDEQYF. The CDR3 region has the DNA TGCGCCAGCAGCCTAGGACAGGGGACGGACGAGCAGTACTTC.

The CDR3 is CASQGEAGELFF. As DNA, the CDR3 is TGTGCCAGCCAGGGTGAGGCCGGGGAGCTGTTTTTT. The chain joins TRBV10-3 to TRBJ2-2; a weak D match, TRBD1 (5 bases). CDR1 is ENHRY, CDR2 SYGVKD, per germline. Between the trimmed V and J ends, which lost 10 bases and 6 bases, there was a span of 12 bases. The CDR3 covers 12 residues.

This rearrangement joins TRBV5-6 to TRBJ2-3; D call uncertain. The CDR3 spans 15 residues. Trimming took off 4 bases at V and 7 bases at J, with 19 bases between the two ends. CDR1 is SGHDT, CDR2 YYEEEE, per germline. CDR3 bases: TGTGCCAGCAGCGTGCTTAGTGGTATTCTGAATACGCAGTATTTT. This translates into CASSVLSGILNTQYF.

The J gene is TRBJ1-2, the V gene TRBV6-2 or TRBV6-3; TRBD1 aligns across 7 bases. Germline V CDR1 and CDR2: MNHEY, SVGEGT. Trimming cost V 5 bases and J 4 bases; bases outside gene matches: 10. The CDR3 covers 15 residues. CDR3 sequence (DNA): TGTGCCAGCAGTCACCCGGGACAGAGGCTCTATGGCTACACCTTC. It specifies CASSHPGQRLYGYTF.

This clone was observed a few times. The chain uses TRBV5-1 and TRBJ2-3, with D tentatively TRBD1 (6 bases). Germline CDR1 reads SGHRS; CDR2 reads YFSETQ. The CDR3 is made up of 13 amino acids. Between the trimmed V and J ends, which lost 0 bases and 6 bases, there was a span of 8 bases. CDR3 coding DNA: TGCGCCAGCAGCTTGGGCCAGGGGGATACGCAGTATTTT. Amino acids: CASSLGQGDTQYF. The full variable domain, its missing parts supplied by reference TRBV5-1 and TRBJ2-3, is KAGVTQTPRYLIKTRGQQVTLSCSPISGHRSVSWYQQTPGQGLQFLFEYFSETQRNKGNFPGRFSGRQFSNSRSEMNVSTLELGDSALYLCASSLGQGDTQYFGPGTRLTVL.

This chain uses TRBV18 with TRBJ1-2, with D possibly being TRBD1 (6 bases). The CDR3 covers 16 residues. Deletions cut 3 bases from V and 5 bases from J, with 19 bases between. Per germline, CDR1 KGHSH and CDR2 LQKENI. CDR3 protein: CASSPLDSSVPYGYTF. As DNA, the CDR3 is TGTGCCAGCTCACCCCTGGACAGTTCGGTACCATATGGCTACACCTTC.

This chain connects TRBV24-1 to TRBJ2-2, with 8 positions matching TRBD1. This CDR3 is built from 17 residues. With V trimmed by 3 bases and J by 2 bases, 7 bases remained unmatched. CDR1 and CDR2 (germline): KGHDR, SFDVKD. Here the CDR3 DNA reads TGTGCCACCAGTGATGAAGGACAGGGACTTAACACCGGGGAGCTGTTTTTT. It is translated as CATSDEGQGLNTGELFF.

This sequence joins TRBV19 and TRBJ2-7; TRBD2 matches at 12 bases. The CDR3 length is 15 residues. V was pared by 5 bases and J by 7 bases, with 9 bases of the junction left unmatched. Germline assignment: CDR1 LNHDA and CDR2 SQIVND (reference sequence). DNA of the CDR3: TGTGCCAGTAGTTTCCGACTAGCGGGAGAGGGGGAGCAGTACTTC. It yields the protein CASSFRLAGEGEQYF.

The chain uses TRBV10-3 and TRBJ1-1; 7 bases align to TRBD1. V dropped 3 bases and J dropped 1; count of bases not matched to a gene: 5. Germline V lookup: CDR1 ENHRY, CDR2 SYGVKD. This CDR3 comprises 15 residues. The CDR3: CAISDSGQKNTEAFF. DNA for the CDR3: TGTGCCATCAGTGACTCGGGACAGAAGAACACTGAAGCTTTCTTT.

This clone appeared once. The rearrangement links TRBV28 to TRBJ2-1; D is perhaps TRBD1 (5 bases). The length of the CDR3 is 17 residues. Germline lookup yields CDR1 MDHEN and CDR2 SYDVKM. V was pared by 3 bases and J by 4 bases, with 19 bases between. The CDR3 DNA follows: TGTGCCAGCAGTTTGGTGACAGATGGGGCCCCGTACAATGAGCAGTTCTTC. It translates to CASSLVTDGAPYNEQFF. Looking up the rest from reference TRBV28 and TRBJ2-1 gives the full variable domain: DVKVTQSSRYLVKRTGEKVFLECVQDMDHENMFWYRQDPGLGLRLIYFSYDVKMKEKGDIPEGYSVSREKKERFSLILESASTNQTSMYLCASSLVTDGAPYNEQFFGPGTRLTVL.

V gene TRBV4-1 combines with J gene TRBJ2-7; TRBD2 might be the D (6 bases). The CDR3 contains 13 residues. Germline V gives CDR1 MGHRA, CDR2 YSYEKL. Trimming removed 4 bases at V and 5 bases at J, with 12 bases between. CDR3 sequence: CASSLSPGDEQYF. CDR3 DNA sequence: TGCGCCAGCAGCCTCAGCCCGGGAGACGAGCAGTACTTC.

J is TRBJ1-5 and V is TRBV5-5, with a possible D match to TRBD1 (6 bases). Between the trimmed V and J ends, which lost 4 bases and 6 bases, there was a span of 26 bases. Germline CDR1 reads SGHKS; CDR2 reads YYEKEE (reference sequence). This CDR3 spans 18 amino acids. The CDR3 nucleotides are TGTGCCAGCAGCAGGGAGGGGTTCGATGGGGGGGCCGGTCAGCCCCAGCATTTT. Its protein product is CASSREGFDGGAGQPQHF.

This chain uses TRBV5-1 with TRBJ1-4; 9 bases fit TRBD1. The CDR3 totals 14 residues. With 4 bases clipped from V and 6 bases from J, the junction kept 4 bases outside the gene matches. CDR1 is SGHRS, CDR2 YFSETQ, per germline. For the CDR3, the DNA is TGCGCCAGCAGCACGGACAGGGGCCATGAAAAACTGTTTTTT. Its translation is CASSTDRGHEKLFF.